The sequence of this TCR beta chain was determined in a study of brain T cells in children with intractable seizures. Trimming took 6 bases from V and 0 from J; bases not matched to a gene: 7. CDR3 length equals 15 residues. Germline V gene sequence: CDR1 PRHDT, CDR2 FYEKMQ (reference sequence). Sequencing used immunoSEQ multiplex PCR; TCRdb keeps in-frame clones, though not all of them. The sample has under 400,000 clones; nearly 95% are singletons. Specified time point: blood from clinic visit 5 months post-surgery; TSC patient then seizure free. Sequencing was limited to surgery cases with top T cell transcript signatures in brain tissue.

Sequences were derived from peripheral blood, sampled less than 6 months after surgery. The sequence was obtained from a boy in the first two years of life with tuberous sclerosis and intractable seizures. This chain links TRBV13 with TRBJ2-7; 8 nucleotides align to TRBD1. The CDR3 loop is CASSIRDRSSYEQYF. For the CDR3, the DNA is TGTGCCAGCAGTATAAGGGACAGGAGCTCCTACGAGCAGTACTTC.